A selection of T cell receptor beta chains follows, all from one sample in a study of CXCR3-negative and CXCR3-positive naive CD8 T cells. Reanalyzing the 5' RACE reads, TCRdb keeps one entry per CDR3 protein, without DNA. This sample's clone table lists about 42,000 distinct CDR3 sequences. Sequenced material: naive CXCR3- CD8+ T cells from blood. The receptor source for this set is a human donor in good health. Some clones in this sample may be carry-over from other donors' samples. CDR3s include the opening cysteine and the closing phenylalanine or tryptophan. The order of the fields is J gene, V gene, CDR3 protein.

TRBJ1-5 | TRBV7-9 | CASSPTGGFNQPQHF
TRBJ1-1 | TRBV4-1 | CASSQVSLNTEAFF
TRBJ2-7 | TRBV30 | CAWMRVNSYEQYF
TRBJ2-7 | TRBV29-1 | CSVRTGLSYEQYF
TRBJ1-2 | TRBV4-1 | CASSQSRDSWLTTF
TRBJ1-1 | TRBV29-1 | CSVRTGDTEAFF
TRBJ2-7 | TRBV20-1 | CSAREEGFGWEQYF
TRBJ1-1 | TRBV6-2/TRBV6-3 | CASSFRDNTEAFF
TRBJ2-2 | TRBV6-5 | CASTPGPGQGELFF
TRBJ2-3 | TRBV7-9 | CASFRGDSNTDTQYF
TRBJ2-7 | TRBV7-9 | CASSLQDYEQYF
TRBJ2-7 | TRBV5-1 | CASSLLQGAIYEQYF
TRBJ2-1 | TRBV5-1 | CASRLGGQVTYNEQFF
TRBJ2-7 | TRBV25-1 | CASSGGLSSEQYF
TRBJ2-2 | TRBV15 | CATSSVGNTGELFF
TRBJ2-7 | TRBV29-1 | CSVVSDYEQYF
TRBJ2-1 | TRBV28 | CASSFASVRLSSYNEQFF
TRBJ2-2 | TRBV3-1 | CASSQGALILGTGELFF
TRBJ1-1 | TRBV12-3/TRBV12-4 | CASTKQGVGGAFF
TRBJ1-1 | TRBV29-1 | CSARGWDTEAFF
TRBJ2-3 | TRBV28 | CASSLIAGGRDTQYF
TRBJ1-2 | TRBV20-1 | CSAREEDRELYGYTF
TRBJ2-5 | TRBV20-1 | CSANSEKETQYF
TRBJ2-2 | TRBV6-5 | CASNVHKTRDLITGELFF
TRBJ2-7 | TRBV27 | CASSFGGMYEQYF
TRBJ2-7 | TRBV27 | CASSWDSSYEQYF
TRBJ2-2 | TRBV29-1 | CSAQSTGELFF
TRBJ2-7 | TRBV7-2 | CASTDRYEQYF
TRBJ2-1 | TRBV21-1 | CASSKSPSGPVREQFF
TRBJ2-1 | TRBV11-3 | CASSSTSGHPINEQFF
TRBJ2-3 | TRBV27 | CASSTAATQYF
TRBJ2-7 | TRBV7-9 | CASSLVGRGGEQYF
TRBJ2-7 | TRBV28 | CASRGSGTRSYEQYF
TRBJ2-7 | TRBV6-5 | CASTPRGGPYEQYF
TRBJ2-7 | TRBV11-2 | CASSPTQTRTDSYEQYF
TRBJ2-1 | TRBV5-1 | CASSYDSYNEQFF
TRBJ2-1 | TRBV5-1 | CASSWPGTYNEQFF
TRBJ2-7 | TRBV5-5 | CASRSPGQGHEQYF
TRBJ2-1 | TRBV6-4 | CASSATSGAYNEQFF
TRBJ2-1 | TRBV6-4 | CASSSGGYYNEQFF
TRBJ2-7 | TRBV29-1 | CSGWDSSYEQYF
TRBJ2-2 | TRBV6-2/TRBV6-3 | CASSLGTHTGELFF
TRBJ2-5 | TRBV12-3/TRBV12-4 | CASSPGTRQETQYF
TRBJ2-1 | TRBV29-1 | CSVEDGVAGANYNEQFF
TRBJ1-2 | TRBV20-1 | CSARGRDRGGYGYTF
TRBJ2-1 | TRBV6-5 | CASSPQSGRPDEQFF
TRBJ2-7 | TRBV7-9 | CASSLGELAGPGNEQYF
TRBJ2-7 | TRBV4-3 | CASSQVGTGAEQYF
TRBJ2-3 | TRBV28 | CASSGGESSTDTQYF
TRBJ2-1 | TRBV28 | CASMAGTSGNEQFF